This passage covers 23 T cell receptor beta chains from one sample sequenced in a study of shared clonotypes between healthy human individuals. The method was immunoSEQ multiplex PCR; TCRdb's version includes in-frame clones alone and lacks a portion of them. Of about 1,500,000 clones detected, more than 95% appear once; the ten largest clones hold over 1%. Sequencing was carried out using naive CD4+ T cells sorted from blood. Subset of the sample: CD45RA+ positively selected. All receptors come from a man aged 25-45 years in good health.

As concerns this clone: The junction departs from the called germline gene at one end, perhaps through a read error. The rearrangement joins TRBV5-1 to TRBJ2-1, with a possible D match to TRBD2 (5 bases). Germline V gene lookup returns CDR1 SGHRS and CDR2 YFSETQ. The CDR3 runs 13 residues. This chain's CDR3 is CASSSASYHEQFF. The CDR3 DNA follows: TGCGCCAGCAGCTCCGCTAGCTACCATGAGCAGTTCTTC.

J is TRBJ2-3 and V is TRBV14; maybe TRBD2 (5 bases). The V end lost 0 bases, the J end lost 6 bases, and 10 bases lay between the germline ends. CDR1 and CDR2 (germline): SGHDN, FVKESK. This CDR3 spans 14 amino acids. The CDR3 spells CASSQEGWRDTQYF. DNA for the CDR3: TGTGCCAGCAGCCAAGAGGGGTGGAGGGATACGCAGTATTTT.

The chain employs TRBV11-2 and TRBJ2-2; no clear D gene. The germline CDR1 and CDR2 sequences are SGHAT and FQNNGV. With 0 bases removed from V and 4 bases from J, the gap between germline ends came to 9 bases. This CDR3 comprises 15 residues. In DNA form, the CDR3 reads TGTGCCAGCAGCTTAGACGGCCGAATCACCGGGGAGCTGTTTTTT. This translates into CASSLDGRITGELFF.

J is TRBJ2-1 and V is TRBV5-1, with 8 bases identical to TRBD2. V dropped 2 bases and J dropped 8; count of bases not matched to a gene: 9. The germline CDR1 and CDR2 sequences are SGHRS and YFSETQ. CDR3 size: 15 residues. The CDR3 DNA is TGCGCCAGCAGCTTTCCCGGGAGGGCCCTCTATGAGCAGTTCTTC. Encoded protein: CASSFPGRALYEQFF.

The chain uses TRBV6-5 and TRBJ1-2; 7 bases are a match to TRBD1. CDR1 is MNHEY and CDR2 is SVGAGI in the germline V gene. The CDR3 is 13 residues long. V lost 6 bases and J lost 3; bases outside the gene matches: 4. CDR3 loop: CASRGTGDYGYTF. The DNA for the CDR3 is TGTGCCAGCAGGGGCACAGGGGACTATGGCTACACCTTC.

To note about this clone: Other nucleotide sequences from this sample produce the same CDR3. The rearrangement links TRBV10-2 to TRBJ2-3, with unresolved D. Trimming stripped 8 bases from V and 4 bases from J, with 7 bases between. Germline assignment: CDR1 WSHSY and CDR2 SAAADI. The CDR3 spans 11 residues. In DNA form, the CDR3 reads TGCGCCAGCTCCCTCTCAGATACGCAGTATTTT. It yields the protein CASSLSDTQYF.

This clone showed up just once. The chain recombines TRBV4-3 with TRBJ1-4; D not certain. Germline CDR1 reads LGHNA; CDR2 reads YSLEER. With 1 base removed from V and 5 bases from J, the gap between germline ends came to 5 bases. CDR3 size: 13 residues. The CDR3 DNA follows: TGCGCCAGCAGCCAAGGTTACAATGAAAAACTGTTTTTT. Amino acid sequence: CASSQGYNEKLFF.

This clone was recorded only once. The V gene is TRBV5-5, the J gene TRBJ2-2; TRBD2 might be the D (5 bases). Looked up from germline, CDR1 is SGHKS and CDR2 is YYEKEE (reference sequence). Trimming removed 3 bases at V and 3 bases at J, with 12 bases between. CDR3 length equals 15 residues. CDR3 sequence reads: CASSWPRRYTGELFF. CDR3 nucleotides: TGTGCCAGCAGCTGGCCACGGAGGTACACCGGGGAGCTGTTTTTT. The full variable domain, with the rest looked up from reference TRBV5-5 and TRBJ2-2, is DAGVTQSPTHLIKTRGQQVTLRCSPISGHKSVSWYQQVLGQGPQFIFQYYEKEERGRGNFPDRFSARQFPNYSSELNVNALLLGDSALYLCASSWPRRYTGELFFGEGSRLTVL.

The V gene is TRBV2, the J gene TRBJ2-5; no reliable D call. Germline V gives CDR1 SNHLY, CDR2 FYNNEI. The V end was cut by 8 bases, the J end by 5 bases, with 15 bases between. The CDR3 length is 13 residues. The CDR3 loop reads CASRLGSGETQYF. In DNA, the CDR3 is TGTGCCAGCCGGTTGGGATCCGGGGAGACCCAGTACTTC.

A single count supports this clone. The CDR3 nucleotides are TGCGCCAGCAGCTTGGGGGTACAGGGGGACTATGGCTACACCTTC. Its translation is CASSLGVQGDYGYTF. This sequence joins TRBV5-1 and TRBJ1-2; TRBD1 matches 8 bases. V lost 0 bases, J lost 3 bases, and 4 bases stayed unmatched. The CDR3 totals 15 residues. The germline gives CDR1 SGHRS, CDR2 YFSETQ. The full variable domain, with the rest looked up from reference TRBV5-1 and TRBJ1-2, is KAGVTQTPRYLIKTRGQQVTLSCSPISGHRSVSWYQQTPGQGLQFLFEYFSETQRNKGNFPGRFSGRQFSNSRSEMNVSTLELGDSALYLCASSLGVQGDYGYTFGSGTRLTVV.

V and J are TRBV19 and TRBJ2-2; D gene unclear. The CDR3 is 14 amino acids. CDR1 and CDR2 (germline): LNHDA, SQIVND (reference sequence). V dropped 1 base and J dropped 4 bases, with 7 bases sitting between them. Here the CDR3 reads CASSIVVTTGELFF. In DNA form, the CDR3 reads TGTGCCAGTAGTATAGTTGTGACCACCGGGGAGCTGTTTTTT.

The DNA of the CDR3 is TGTGCCAGCAGCTTAGCGGTAGCGGGAAGCACAGATACGCAGTATTTT. This encodes CASSLAVAGSTDTQYF. The rearrangement uses TRBV7-2 and TRBJ2-3; TRBD2 matches 8 bases. After removal of 0 bases from V and 0 bases from J, the junction contained 2 bases not matched to a gene. The CDR3 runs 16 residues. Germline lookup yields CDR1 SGHTA and CDR2 FQGNSA. Based on the CDR3 plus reference TRBV7-2 and TRBJ2-3, the full variable domain is GAGVSQSPSNKVTEKGKDVELRCDPISGHTALYWYRQSLGQGLEFLIYFQGNSAPDKSGLPSDRFSAERTGGSVSTLTIQRTQQEDSAVYLCASSLAVAGSTDTQYFGPGTRLTVL.

This chain uses TRBV7-3 with TRBJ2-7; D unresolved. This CDR3 contains 12 residues. The V gene lost 5 bases and the J gene lost 5 bases, with 10 bases spanning the gap. Germline CDR1 is SGHTA and CDR2 is FQGTGA. The CDR3 DNA reads as TGTGCCAGCAGCCTCCTAGGCCACGAGCAGTACTTC. Its protein product is CASSLLGHEQYF.

This chain links TRBV7-2 with TRBJ1-1, with D hard to call. This CDR3 contains 15 residues. Germline CDR1 and CDR2: SGHTA and FQGNSA. The V end lost 4 bases, the J end lost 1 base, and 13 bases lay between the germline ends. CDR3 sequence reads: CASSSRVGGNTEAFF. CDR3 nucleotide sequence: TGTGCCAGCAGCTCCCGGGTGGGAGGGAACACTGAAGCTTTCTTT.

The chain carries TRBV27 and TRBJ2-7; 8 bases are a match to TRBD1. This CDR3 is 17 amino acids long. The V gene end was trimmed by 5 bases and the J gene end by 7 bases; junction bases not matched to a gene: 19. Germline V gene data show CDR1 as MNHEY and CDR2 as SMNVEV (reference sequence). CDR3 residues: CASSPGPWTGRANEQYF. CDR3 in DNA: TGTGCCAGCAGTCCAGGTCCTTGGACAGGGAGAGCGAATGAGCAGTACTTC.

The chain uses TRBV6-1 and TRBJ1-5; D call uncertain. Trimming pared 8 bases from V and 2 bases from J, leaving 16 bases between. CDR1 and CDR2 (germline): MNHNS, SASEGT. This CDR3 comprises 15 residues. CDR3 bases: TGTGCCAGCGTAGATTGGCGGGCAGGCAATCAGCCCCAGCATTTT. Its protein is CASVDWRAGNQPQHF.

The rearrangement links TRBV11-1 to TRBJ2-1; D unclear. This CDR3 contains 14 residues. Trimming removed 2 bases from V and 3 bases from J, with 8 bases in between. CDR1 is SGHAT and CDR2 is FQDESV in the germline V gene (reference sequence). The CDR3 region is CASSLIRNYNEQFF. The CDR3 region has the DNA TGTGCCAGCAGCTTAATTAGGAACTACAATGAGCAGTTCTTC.

This clone was seen once. The chain couples TRBV5-1 to TRBJ2-2, with D possibly TRBD2 on 6 matching bases. The length of the CDR3 is 16 residues. Germline V lookup: CDR1 SGHRS, CDR2 YFSETQ. Trimming took off 4 bases at V and 6 bases at J, with 19 bases between the two ends. The CDR3 reads CASSRAGTGLAGELFF. CDR3 sequence (DNA): TGCGCCAGCAGCCGAGCCGGGACTGGGTTGGCCGGGGAGCTGTTTTTT.

The gene calls are TRBV15 and TRBJ2-3; 9 bases are shared with TRBD1. V was pared by 5 bases and J by 8 bases, with 20 bases of the junction left unmatched. CDR3 size: 18 residues. Looked up from germline, CDR1 is LNHNV and CDR2 is YYDKDF (reference sequence). This CDR3 reads CATSPKRTGVGLVVTQYF. The CDR3 DNA follows: TGTGCCACCAGCCCTAAAAGGACAGGGGTAGGGCTGGTGGTTACGCAGTATTTT.

This clone was recorded only once. This rearrangement joins TRBV7-6 to TRBJ2-7; TRBD2 matches at 12 bases. This CDR3 has 15 residues. Trimming cost V 5 bases and J 6 bases; bases outside gene matches: 8. In germline, CDR1 is SGHVS, CDR2 FNYEAQ. CDR3 protein: CASSPGLAGIGEQYF. CDR3 in DNA: TGTGCCAGCAGCCCAGGACTAGCGGGAATCGGCGAGCAGTACTTC.

Concerning this clone: Other DNA sequences in the same sample also yield this CDR3. The chain links TRBV19 to TRBJ2-3; TRBD1 matches 8 bases. This CDR3 is built from 14 residues. J gave up 1 base and V 3 bases, and 0 bases lay outside the gene matches. From germline, CDR1 is LNHDA and CDR2 SQIVND (reference sequence). DNA for the CDR3: TGTGCCAGTAGTATGGACAGGGGCACAGATACGCAGTATTTT. As protein: CASSMDRGTDTQYF.

This clone was observed once. The chain combines TRBV7-8 with TRBJ2-7, with 7 bases lining up with TRBD2. Germline V CDR1 and CDR2: SGHVS, FQNEAQ. V shed 6 bases and J 2 bases; nucleotides not matched to a gene: 7. The CDR3 sequence is 14 residues long. The CDR3 loop is CASSPAGVAYEQYF. The DNA of the CDR3 is TGTGCCAGCAGTCCCGCGGGGGTTGCCTACGAGCAGTACTTC. Filled out from reference TRBV7-8 and TRBJ2-7, the complete variable domain reads GAGVSQSPRYKVAKRGQDVALRCDPISGHVSLFWYQQALGQGPEFLTYFQNEAQLDKSGLPSDRFFAERPEGSVSTLKIQRTQQEDSAVYLCASSPAGVAYEQYFGPGTRLTVT.

V and J are TRBV5-4 and TRBJ2-7, with TRBD2 matching over 12 bases. With 1 base clipped from V and 4 bases from J, the junction kept 6 bases outside the gene matches. The CDR3 sequence is 16 residues long. Germline-derived CDR1 and CDR2 are SGHNT and YYREEE (reference sequence). CDR3 residues: CASSLRLAGVAYEQYF. Here the CDR3 DNA reads TGTGCCAGCAGCTTGAGACTAGCGGGAGTAGCATACGAGCAGTACTTC.